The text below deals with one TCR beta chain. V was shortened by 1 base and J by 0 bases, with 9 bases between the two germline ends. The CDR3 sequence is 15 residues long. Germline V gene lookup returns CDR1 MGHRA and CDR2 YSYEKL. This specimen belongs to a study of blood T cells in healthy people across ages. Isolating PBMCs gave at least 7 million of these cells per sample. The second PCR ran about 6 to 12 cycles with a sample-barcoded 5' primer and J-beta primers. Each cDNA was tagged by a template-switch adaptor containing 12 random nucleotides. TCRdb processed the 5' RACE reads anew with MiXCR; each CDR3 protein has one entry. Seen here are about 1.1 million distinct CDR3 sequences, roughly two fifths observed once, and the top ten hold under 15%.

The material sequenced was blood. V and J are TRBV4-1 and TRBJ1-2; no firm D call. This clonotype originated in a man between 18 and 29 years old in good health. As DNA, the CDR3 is TGCGCCAGCAGCCAAGGACGCATCCCTAACTATGGCTACACCTTC. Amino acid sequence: CASSQGRIPNYGYTF.